This T cell receptor beta chain originates from a study of blood T cell repertoires in COVID-19. Looking at the study overall: The analysed material was cDNA or gDNA that came from T cells, B-cell-depleted T cells, or PBMCs.

Enrollees, roughly 18 to 95 years old, lived in some 24 US areas. This CDR3 has 17 residues. Germline values: CDR1 DFQATT, CDR2 SNEGSKA (reference sequence). V lost 3 bases to trimming and J lost 4 bases, with 25 bases between them. The data were produced by immunoSEQ multiplex PCR, yet TCRdb's version contains in-frame clones alone and is incomplete. Found here are about 150,000 clones, roughly 90% of them singletons; the top ten hold approximately 1.2%. The chain uses TRBV20-1 and TRBJ2-7; D is perhaps TRBD2 (6 bases). This clonotype was sampled from a woman in her thirties with acute COVID-19. The source material was PBMCs or T cells enriched from blood (not recorded which). CDR3 region: CSASTLFWGLGLYEQYF. In nucleotides, the CDR3 is TGCAGTGCTAGTACCCTTTTTTGGGGACTGGGGTTATACGAGCAGTACTTC.